The clone carrying this TCR beta chain was seen only a few times. After extraction with the RNeasy kit, about 0.45 to 1 ug of the RNA was reverse transcribed using random hexamers. TCRdb re-analysed the immunoSEQ multiplex PCR reads in MiXCR, keeping a single row per CDR3 protein. The table includes around 180,000 distinct CDR3 sequences, 80% to 95% detected once. This record belongs to a study of CD8 T cells in Susac syndrome. V gave up 6 bases and J gave up 2 bases, with 9 bases separating them. The CDR3 has 13 residues. Sequencing targeted TCR beta in blood CD8+ and CD4+ T cells. TEMRA cells were FACS-enriched, and CD8+ and CD4+ T cells were isolated negatively.

The source of this sequence is a human donor with multiple sclerosis. This sequence joins TRBV12-3 or TRBV12-4 and TRBJ2-3; D is tentatively TRBD1 or TRBD2 (5 bases each). The sequencing sample was made of CD4+ T cells from PBMCs. The chain's CDR3 is CASSRDHTDTQYF. CDR3 in DNA: TGTGCCAGCAGCCGGGACCACACAGATACGCAGTATTTT.